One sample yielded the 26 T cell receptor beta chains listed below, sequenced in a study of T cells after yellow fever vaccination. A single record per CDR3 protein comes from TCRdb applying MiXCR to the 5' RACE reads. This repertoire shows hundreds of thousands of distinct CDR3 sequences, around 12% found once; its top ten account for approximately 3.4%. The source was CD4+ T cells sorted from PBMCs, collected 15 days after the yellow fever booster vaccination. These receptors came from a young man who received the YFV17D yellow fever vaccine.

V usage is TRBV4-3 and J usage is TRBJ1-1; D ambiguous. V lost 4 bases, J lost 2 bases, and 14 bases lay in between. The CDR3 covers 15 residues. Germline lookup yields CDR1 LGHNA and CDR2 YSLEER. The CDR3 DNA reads TGCGCCAGCAGCCGTAGGTCGACAACCAACACTGAAGCTTTCTTT. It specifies CASSRRSTTNTEAFF.

CDR3 protein: CSAVTSSYNEQFF. CDR3 in DNA: TGCAGTGCCGTGACGAGCTCCTACAATGAGCAGTTCTTC. The chain recombines TRBV20-1 with TRBJ2-1; D unclear. The CDR3 has 13 residues. Germline V gene data show CDR1 as DFQATT and CDR2 as SNEGSKA (reference sequence). The V and J ends lost 6 bases and 0 bases respectively, with 9 bases between them.

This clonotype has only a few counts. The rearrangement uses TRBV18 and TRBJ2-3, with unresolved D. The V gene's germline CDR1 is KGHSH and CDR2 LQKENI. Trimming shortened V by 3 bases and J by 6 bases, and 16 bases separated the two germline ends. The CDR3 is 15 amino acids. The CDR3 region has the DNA TGTGCCAGCTCACCTCGGAGCCTCTCTCGGGATACGCAGTATTTT. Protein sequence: CASSPRSLSRDTQYF.

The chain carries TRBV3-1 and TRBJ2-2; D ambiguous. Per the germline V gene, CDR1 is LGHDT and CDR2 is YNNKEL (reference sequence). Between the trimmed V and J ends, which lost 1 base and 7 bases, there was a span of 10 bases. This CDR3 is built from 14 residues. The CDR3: CASSQAPGYGELFF. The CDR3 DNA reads TGTGCCAGCAGCCAAGCACCGGGTTACGGGGAGCTGTTTTTT. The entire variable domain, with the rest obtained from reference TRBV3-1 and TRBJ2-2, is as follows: DTAVSQTPKYLVTQMGNDKSIKCEQNLGHDTMYWYKQDSKKFLKIMFSYNNKELIINETVPNRFSPKSPDKAHLNLHINSLELGDSAVYFCASSQAPGYGELFFGEGSRLTVL.

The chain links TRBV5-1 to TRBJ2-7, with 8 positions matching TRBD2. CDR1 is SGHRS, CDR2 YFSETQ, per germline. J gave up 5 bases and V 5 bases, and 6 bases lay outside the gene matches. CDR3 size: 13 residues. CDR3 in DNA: TGCGCCAGCAGTGGGCAGCGGGGGAACGAGCAGTACTTC. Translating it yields CASSGQRGNEQYF.

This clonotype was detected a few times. CDR3 amino acids: CASSFVARGPGELFF. In DNA, the CDR3 is TGTGCCAGCAGCTTTGTCGCCAGGGGACCCGGGGAGCTGTTTTTT. The J gene is TRBJ2-2, the V gene TRBV7-2; D is perhaps TRBD1 (6 bases). The CDR3 is 15 amino acids. Germline values: CDR1 SGHTA, CDR2 FQGNSA. V gave up 3 bases and J gave up 6 bases, with 14 bases separating them. The full variable domain, rest sourced from reference TRBV7-2 and TRBJ2-2, is GAGVSQSPSNKVTEKGKDVELRCDPISGHTALYWYRQSLGQGLEFLIYFQGNSAPDKSGLPSDRFSAERTGGSVSTLTIQRTQQEDSAVYLCASSFVARGPGELFFGEGSRLTVL.

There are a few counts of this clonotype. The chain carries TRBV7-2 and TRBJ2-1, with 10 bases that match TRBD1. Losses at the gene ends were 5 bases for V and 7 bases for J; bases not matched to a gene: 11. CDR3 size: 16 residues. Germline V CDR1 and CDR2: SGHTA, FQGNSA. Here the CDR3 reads CASSPSGTGVRNEQFF. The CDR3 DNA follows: TGTGCCAGCAGCCCATCCGGGACAGGGGTTCGAAATGAGCAGTTCTTC.

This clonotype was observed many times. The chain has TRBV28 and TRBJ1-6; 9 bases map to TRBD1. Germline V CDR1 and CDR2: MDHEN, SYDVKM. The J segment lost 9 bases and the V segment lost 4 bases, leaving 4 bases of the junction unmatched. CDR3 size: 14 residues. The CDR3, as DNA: TGTGCCAGCAGTTGGACAGGGGAGACTTCACCCCTCCACTTT. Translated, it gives CASSWTGETSPLHF.

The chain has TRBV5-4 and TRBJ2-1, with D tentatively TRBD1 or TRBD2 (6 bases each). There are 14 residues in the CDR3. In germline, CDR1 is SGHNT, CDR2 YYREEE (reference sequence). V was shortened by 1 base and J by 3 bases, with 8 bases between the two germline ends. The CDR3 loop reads CASSLRGDYNEQFF. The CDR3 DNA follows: TGTGCCAGCAGCTTGAGGGGGGACTACAATGAGCAGTTCTTC. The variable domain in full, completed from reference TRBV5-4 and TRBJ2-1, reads ETGVTQSPTHLIKTRGQQVTLRCSSQSGHNTVSWYQQALGQGPQFIFQYYREEENGRGNFPPRFSGLQFPNYSSELNVNALELDDSALYLCASSLRGDYNEQFFGPGTRLTVL.

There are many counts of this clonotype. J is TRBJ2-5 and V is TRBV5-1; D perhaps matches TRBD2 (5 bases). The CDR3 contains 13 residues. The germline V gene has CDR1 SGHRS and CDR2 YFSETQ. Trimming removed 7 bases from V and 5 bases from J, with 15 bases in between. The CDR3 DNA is TGCGCCAGCCGACCGGGGTTTCAGGAGACCCAGTACTTC. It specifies CASRPGFQETQYF. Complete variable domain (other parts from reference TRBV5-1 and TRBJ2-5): KAGVTQTPRYLIKTRGQQVTLSCSPISGHRSVSWYQQTPGQGLQFLFEYFSETQRNKGNFPGRFSGRQFSNSRSEMNVSTLELGDSALYLCASRPGFQETQYFGPGTRLLVL.

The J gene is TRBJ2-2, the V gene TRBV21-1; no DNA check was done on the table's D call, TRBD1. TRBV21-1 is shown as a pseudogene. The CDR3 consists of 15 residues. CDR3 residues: CASKLRTANTGELFF. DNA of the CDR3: TGTGCCAGCAAGCTCAGGACAGCGAACACCGGGGAGCTGTTTTTT.

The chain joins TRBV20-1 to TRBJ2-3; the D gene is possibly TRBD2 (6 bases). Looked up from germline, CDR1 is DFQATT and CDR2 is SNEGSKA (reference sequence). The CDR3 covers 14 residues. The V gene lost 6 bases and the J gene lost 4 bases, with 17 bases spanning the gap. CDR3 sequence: CSARGLARADTQYF. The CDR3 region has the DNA TGCAGTGCGCGGGGCCTTGCTCGGGCAGATACGCAGTATTTT.

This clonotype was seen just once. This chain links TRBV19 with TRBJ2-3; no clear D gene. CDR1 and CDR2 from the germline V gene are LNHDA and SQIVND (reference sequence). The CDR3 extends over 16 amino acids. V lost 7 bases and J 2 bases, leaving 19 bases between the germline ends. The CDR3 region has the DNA TGTGCCAGTACCCTCACCTTTTACAGAGACACAGATACGCAGTATTTT. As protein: CASTLTFYRDTDTQYF.

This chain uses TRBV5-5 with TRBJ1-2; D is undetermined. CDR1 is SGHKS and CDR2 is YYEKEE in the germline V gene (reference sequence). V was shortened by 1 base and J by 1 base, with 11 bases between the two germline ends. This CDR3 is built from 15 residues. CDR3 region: CASSLSGRFNYGYTF. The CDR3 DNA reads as TGTGCCAGCAGCTTGAGTGGCCGGTTTAACTATGGCTACACCTTC. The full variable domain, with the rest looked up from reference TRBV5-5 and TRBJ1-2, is DAGVTQSPTHLIKTRGQQVTLRCSPISGHKSVSWYQQVLGQGPQFIFQYYEKEERGRGNFPDRFSARQFPNYSSELNVNALLLGDSALYLCASSLSGRFNYGYTFGSGTRLTVV.

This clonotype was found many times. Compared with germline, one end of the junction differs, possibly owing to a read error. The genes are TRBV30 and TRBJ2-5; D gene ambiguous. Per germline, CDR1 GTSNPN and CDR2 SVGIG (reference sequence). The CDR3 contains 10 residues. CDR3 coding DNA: TGTGCTTGGAGTCAAGAGACCCAGTACTTC. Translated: CAWSQETQYF.

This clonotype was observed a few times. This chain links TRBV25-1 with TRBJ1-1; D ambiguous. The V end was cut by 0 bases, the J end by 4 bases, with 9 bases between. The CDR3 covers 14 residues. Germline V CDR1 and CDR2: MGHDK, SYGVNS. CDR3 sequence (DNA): TGTGCCAGCAGTGAATATGTCTCACCCACTGAAGCTTTCTTT. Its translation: CASSEYVSPTEAFF.

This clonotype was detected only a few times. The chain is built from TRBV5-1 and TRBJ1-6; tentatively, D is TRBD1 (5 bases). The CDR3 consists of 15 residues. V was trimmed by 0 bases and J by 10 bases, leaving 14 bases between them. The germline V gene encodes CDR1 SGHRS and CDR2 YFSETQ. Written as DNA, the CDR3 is TGCGCCAGCAGCTTGGACGGGGCGAGAAACTCACCCCTCCACTTT. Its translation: CASSLDGARNSPLHF. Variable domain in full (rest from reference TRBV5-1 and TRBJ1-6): KAGVTQTPRYLIKTRGQQVTLSCSPISGHRSVSWYQQTPGQGLQFLFEYFSETQRNKGNFPGRFSGRQFSNSRSEMNVSTLELGDSALYLCASSLDGARNSPLHFGNGTRLTVT.

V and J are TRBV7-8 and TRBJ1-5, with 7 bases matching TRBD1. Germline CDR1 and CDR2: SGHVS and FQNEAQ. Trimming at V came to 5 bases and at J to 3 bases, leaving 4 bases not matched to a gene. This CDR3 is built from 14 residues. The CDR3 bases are TGTGCCAGCAGCCCGACAGGGACCAATCAGCCCCAGCATTTT. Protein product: CASSPTGTNQPQHF.

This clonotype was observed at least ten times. This CDR3 is CASSLRSKSGNQPQHF. The CDR3 nucleotides are TGCGCCAGCAGTTTGCGCTCCAAGTCGGGCAATCAGCCCCAGCATTTT. This chain uses TRBV4-1 with TRBJ1-5; D call uncertain. V lost 6 bases and J 2 bases, leaving 17 bases between the germline ends. The CDR3 length is 16 residues. Germline assignment: CDR1 MGHRA and CDR2 YSYEKL.

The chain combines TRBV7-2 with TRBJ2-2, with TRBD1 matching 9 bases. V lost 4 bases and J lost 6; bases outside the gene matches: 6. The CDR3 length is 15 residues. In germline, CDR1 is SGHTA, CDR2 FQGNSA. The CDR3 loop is CASSSYRGQPGELFF. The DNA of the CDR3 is TGTGCCAGCAGCTCCTACAGGGGGCAGCCCGGGGAGCTGTTTTTT. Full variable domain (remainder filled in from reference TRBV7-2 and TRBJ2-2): GAGVSQSPSNKVTEKGKDVELRCDPISGHTALYWYRQSLGQGLEFLIYFQGNSAPDKSGLPSDRFSAERTGGSVSTLTIQRTQQEDSAVYLCASSSYRGQPGELFFGEGSRLTVL.

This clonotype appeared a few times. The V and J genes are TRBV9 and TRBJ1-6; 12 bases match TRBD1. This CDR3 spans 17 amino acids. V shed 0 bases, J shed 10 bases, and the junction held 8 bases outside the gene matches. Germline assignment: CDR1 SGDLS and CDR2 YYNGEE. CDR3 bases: TGTGCCAGCAGCGTAGGACGTGGGGGGACAGGGGGCTCACCCCTCCACTTT. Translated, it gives CASSVGRGGTGGSPLHF.

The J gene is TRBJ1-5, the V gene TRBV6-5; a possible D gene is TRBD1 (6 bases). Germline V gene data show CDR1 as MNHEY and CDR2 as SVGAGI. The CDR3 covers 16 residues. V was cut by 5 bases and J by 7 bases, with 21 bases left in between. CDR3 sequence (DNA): TGTGCCAGCAGTCCGGGGATGGGGGCCAAGAGGCAGCCCCAGCATTTT. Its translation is CASSPGMGAKRQPQHF.

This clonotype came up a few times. The CDR3 region is CASSPFTGSGANVLTF. The DNA of the CDR3 is TGTGCCAGCAGCCCATTTACAGGCTCTGGGGCCAACGTCCTGACTTTC. The genes are TRBV12-3 or TRBV12-4 and TRBJ2-6, with D perhaps TRBD1 (5 bases). This CDR3 is built from 16 residues. V was shortened by 6 bases and J by 0 bases, with 12 bases between the two germline ends.

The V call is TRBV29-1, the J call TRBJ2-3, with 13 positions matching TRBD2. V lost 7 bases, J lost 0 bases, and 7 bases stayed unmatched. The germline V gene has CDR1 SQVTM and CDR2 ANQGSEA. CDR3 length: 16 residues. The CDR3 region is CSAGTSGDPSTDTQYF. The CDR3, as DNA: TGCAGCGCCGGGACTAGCGGGGACCCTAGCACAGATACGCAGTATTTT.

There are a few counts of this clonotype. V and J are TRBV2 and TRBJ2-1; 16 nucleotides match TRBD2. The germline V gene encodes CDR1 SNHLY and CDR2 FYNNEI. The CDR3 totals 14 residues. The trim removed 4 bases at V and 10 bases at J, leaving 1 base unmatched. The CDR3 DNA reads TGTGCCAGCAGTGGGGGACTAGCGGGAGGGGAGCAGTTCTTC. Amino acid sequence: CASSGGLAGGEQFF.

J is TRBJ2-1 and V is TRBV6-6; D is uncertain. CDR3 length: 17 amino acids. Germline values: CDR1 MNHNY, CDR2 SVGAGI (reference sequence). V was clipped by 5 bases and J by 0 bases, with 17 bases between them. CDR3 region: CASSLGPILSSYNEQFF. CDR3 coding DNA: TGTGCCAGCAGTCTAGGACCCATCCTTAGCTCCTACAATGAGCAGTTCTTC.